Sequencing of this TCR beta chain was carried out in a study of shared clonotypes between healthy human individuals. Study-wide findings and caveats: Estimated clonotype richness was generally higher in naive than memory subsets.

A note on this clone: The antigen is unknown.

Naive CD8 cells were CD45RO-negative, positively selected for CCR7, excluding terminally differentiated effector memory CD45RA+ cells. Every one of the donors was a Caucasian adult that lived in Nashville, Tennessee. Profiled with immunoSEQ multiplex PCR; TCRdb holds only in-frame clones, not every one. This repertoire shows about 2.2 million clones, 90% to 95% found once; its top ten account for around 1.8%. Germline-derived CDR1 and CDR2 are KGHSH and LQKENI. V lost 5 bases, J lost 4 bases, and 18 bases lay in between. This CDR3 has 15 residues. This receptor was taken from a man aged 18 to 35 in good health. Some clones in this sample may be carry-over from other donors' samples. The sample was naive CD8+ T cells from PBMCs. This rearrangement joins TRBV18 to TRBJ2-7; TRBD2 might be the D (6 bases). The CDR3 spells CASSLPSRENYEQYF. CDR3 sequence (DNA): TGTGCCAGCTCATTACCCTCCCGGGAGAATTACGAGCAGTACTTC.